These 19 T cell receptor beta chains were sequenced from one sample in a study of blood T cell repertoires in COVID-19. Measured with immunoSEQ multiplex PCR; TCRdb has only the in-frame clones, and not every one. The profile shows 130,000 to 150,000 clones, around 87% of them singletons. The sequenced sample was PBMCs or T cells enriched from blood (not recorded which). All receptors derive from a man aged 55 to 70 who had recovered from COVID-19.

The V and J genes are TRBV15 and TRBJ1-4; 7 bases fit TRBD1. The V gene's germline CDR1 is LNHNV and CDR2 YYDKDF (reference sequence). V shed 0 bases and J 8 bases; nucleotides not matched to a gene: 9. This CDR3 has 16 amino acids. The CDR3 DNA follows: TGTGCCACCAGCAGAGATTTTCGACAGGGAGCCGAAAAACTGTTTTTT. It translates to CATSRDFRQGAEKLFF.

This sequence joins TRBV27 and TRBJ2-7, with D possibly matching TRBD2 (5 bases). CDR1 and CDR2 (germline): MNHEY, SMNVEV (reference sequence). The CDR3 covers 13 residues. V was clipped by 5 bases and J by 13 bases, with 21 bases between them. The CDR3 reads CASSPPPRRTLYF. The CDR3 DNA reads TGTGCCAGCAGTCCACCCCCGCGGCGGACTCTTTACTTC.

The chain has TRBV5-8 and TRBJ1-4; D might be TRBD1 (6 bases). The germline V gene has CDR1 SGHTS and CDR2 YDEGEE. The length of the CDR3 is 14 residues. Trimming left V 7 bases short and J 9 bases short, with 19 bases between. CDR3: CASSLDWDNKKLFF. The CDR3 nucleotides are TGTGCCAGCTCTTTGGACTGGGACAACAAAAAACTGTTTTTT.

The chain joins TRBV7-8 to TRBJ1-2; no reliable D call. V was clipped by 3 bases and J by 8 bases, with 7 bases between them. The CDR3 sequence is 11 residues long. Germline V CDR1 and CDR2: SGHVS, FQNEAQ. This CDR3 is CASSLSIGYTF. CDR3 DNA: TGTGCCAGCAGCTTGTCTATCGGCTACACCTTC.

The V call is TRBV28, the J call TRBJ1-3; 7 nucleotides match TRBD1. The V gene's germline CDR1 is MDHEN and CDR2 SYDVKM. V lost 3 bases to trimming and J lost 4 bases; unmatched junction nucleotides: 0. This CDR3 is 13 amino acids long. CDR3 amino acids: CASSLGQGNTIYF. The CDR3, as DNA: TGTGCCAGCAGTTTGGGACAGGGAAACACCATATATTTT.

The genes are TRBV28 and TRBJ2-1; 7 nucleotides line up with TRBD2. This CDR3 region has 14 residues. Germline V lookup: CDR1 MDHEN, CDR2 SYDVKM. The V segment lost 3 bases and the J segment 6 bases; nucleotides outside the gene matches: 5. The CDR3 loop is CASSLREWLNEQFF. CDR3 sequence (DNA): TGTGCCAGCAGTTTGCGGGAGTGGCTCAATGAGCAGTTCTTC.

The chain carries TRBV19 and TRBJ1-5, with D perhaps TRBD1 (6 bases). Between the trimmed V and J ends, which lost 2 bases and 7 bases, there was a span of 12 bases. The germline V gene has CDR1 LNHDA and CDR2 SQIVND (reference sequence). This CDR3 comprises 14 residues. The CDR3 reads CASSILGGGQPQHF. The CDR3 DNA reads TGTGCCAGTAGTATATTAGGGGGAGGGCAGCCCCAGCATTTT.

The chain employs TRBV27 and TRBJ2-5, with D hard to call. There are 14 residues in the CDR3. The germline gives CDR1 MNHEY, CDR2 SMNVEV (reference sequence). V shed 6 bases and J shed 2 bases, with 13 bases lying between them. CDR3: CASSRHVKQETQYF. DNA for the CDR3: TGTGCCAGCAGCCGACACGTCAAGCAAGAGACCCAGTACTTC.

This rearrangement joins TRBV15 to TRBJ2-7, with 8 bases identical to TRBD1. CDR3 length equals 15 residues. The V gene's germline CDR1 is LNHNV and CDR2 YYDKDF (reference sequence). J lost 3 bases, V lost 3 bases, and 7 bases had no gene match. CDR3 sequence (DNA): TGTGCCACCAGCAGGGACCGGGACAGGAACTACGAGCAGTACTTC. Its protein is CATSRDRDRNYEQYF.

The V call is TRBV16, the J call TRBJ2-7, with 7 bases identical to TRBD1. The CDR3 extends over 15 amino acids. The V gene end was trimmed by 4 bases and the J gene end by 0 bases; junction bases not matched to a gene: 6. Per the germline V gene, CDR1 is KGHSY and CDR2 is FQNENV. This CDR3 reads CASSPRQGYSYEQYF. The CDR3 bases are TGTGCCAGCAGCCCCCGACAGGGTTACTCCTACGAGCAGTACTTC.

The gene calls are TRBV27 and TRBJ2-5; 14 bases line up with TRBD2. The CDR3 extends over 15 amino acids. Germline assignment: CDR1 MNHEY and CDR2 SMNVEV (reference sequence). Trimming cost V 5 bases and J 5 bases; bases outside gene matches: 4. The CDR3 here is CASSRGLAGVETQYF. CDR3 nucleotide sequence: TGTGCCAGCAGTAGGGGACTAGCGGGGGTGGAGACCCAGTACTTC.

This chain joins TRBV12-3 or TRBV12-4 and TRBJ2-2, with unresolved D. This CDR3 has 13 residues. The ends were cut back, 5 bases at V and 5 bases at J, with 9 bases in the middle. CDR3 loop: CASSGSFTGELFF. The CDR3 coding sequence is TGTGCCAGCAGTGGCAGTTTTACCGGGGAGCTGTTTTTT.

The chain is built from TRBV6-5 and TRBJ2-1, with D possibly being TRBD1 (7 bases). The germline gives CDR1 MNHEY, CDR2 SVGAGI. There are 15 residues in the CDR3. V lost 8 bases and J 3 bases, leaving 17 bases between the germline ends. CDR3 sequence (DNA): TGTGCCAGCCAAGAGGGGGCGGGATTCTACAATGAGCAGTTCTTC. Translation: CASQEGAGFYNEQFF.

The J gene is TRBJ2-1, the V gene TRBV9; D possibly corresponds to TRBD2 (5 bases). Germline V gives CDR1 SGDLS, CDR2 YYNGEE. Trimming removed 0 bases at V and 10 bases at J, with 20 bases between. The CDR3 has 16 residues. The CDR3 loop reads CASSVESGWGTLEQFF. CDR3 bases: TGTGCCAGCAGCGTAGAATCGGGGTGGGGAACCTTAGAGCAGTTCTTC. Together with reference TRBV9 and TRBJ2-1, the CDR3 gives the full variable domain: DSGVTQTPKHLITATGQRVTLRCSPRSGDLSVYWYQQSLDQGLQFLIQYYNGEERAKGNILERFSAQQFPDLHSELNLSSLELGDSALYFCASSVESGWGTLEQFFGPGTRLTVL.

This clone was seen only once. V and J are TRBV16 and TRBJ1-1, with 7 bases matching TRBD1. Unmatched junction bases numbered 4, after V lost 2 bases and J lost 1 base. The CDR3 spans 15 residues. CDR1 and CDR2 from the germline V gene are KGHSY and FQNENV. The CDR3 DNA follows: TGTGCCAGCAGCCAACCGACAGGGTCGAACACTGAAGCTTTCTTT. Its protein is CASSQPTGSNTEAFF.

The chain carries TRBV28 and TRBJ1-4; D possibly corresponds to TRBD1 (5 bases). CDR3 length: 17 residues. CDR1 is MDHEN and CDR2 is SYDVKM in the germline V gene. V dropped 5 bases and J dropped 3 bases, with 19 bases sitting between them. The CDR3: CASSLPLAGGANEKLFF. CDR3 coding DNA: TGTGCCAGCAGTCTACCTTTAGCGGGGGGAGCTAATGAAAAACTGTTTTTT.

This sequence joins TRBV28 and TRBJ1-5, with TRBD1 as a possible D gene (5 bases). The CDR3 is made up of 15 amino acids. Germline V lookup: CDR1 MDHEN, CDR2 SYDVKM. Trimming took off 7 bases at V and 5 bases at J, with 18 bases between the two ends. CDR3 sequence: CASTGQGPADQPQHF. The CDR3 DNA reads as TGTGCCAGCACCGGCCAGGGCCCTGCTGATCAGCCCCAGCATTTT. The full variable domain, with the rest looked up from reference TRBV28 and TRBJ1-5, is DVKVTQSSRYLVKRTGEKVFLECVQDMDHENMFWYRQDPGLGLRLIYFSYDVKMKEKGDIPEGYSVSREKKERFSLILESASTNQTSMYLCASTGQGPADQPQHFGDGTRLSIL.

This clone was detected only once. The rearrangement links TRBV19 to TRBJ1-1; 10 nucleotides line up with TRBD1. Germline V CDR1 and CDR2: LNHDA, SQIVND (reference sequence). V shed 6 bases, J shed 6 bases, and the junction held 10 bases outside the gene matches. This CDR3 is built from 15 residues. CDR3 DNA: TGTGCCAGTAGGCGGGACAGGGGCTCATCCGCTGAAGCTTTCTTT. Encoded protein: CASRRDRGSSAEAFF.

The CDR3 sequence: CASSPSGMQTQYF. DNA for the CDR3: TGTGCCAGCTCACCCTCCGGGATGCAGACCCAGTACTTC. The V and J genes are TRBV18 and TRBJ2-5, with a tentative D call TRBD2 (5 bases). Trimming removed 3 bases from V and 6 bases from J, with 11 bases in between. CDR1 and CDR2 from the germline V gene are KGHSH and LQKENI. The CDR3 has 13 residues.